A single sample is the source of the 23 T cell receptor beta chains below, sequenced in a study of T cells in Graves' hyperthyroidism and ophthalmopathy (dated by TCRdb to about 2019). Libraries were made using multiplex PCR. The sequencer was an Illumina HiSeq 2000. The TCR beta CDR3 regions were amplified from RNA transcripts. A first-round RT-PCR of the TCR CDR3 used the HTBI primer set with the Qiagen OneStep RT-PCR kit. TCRdb reanalyzed the raw reads on its own, using fastp at Q25 for trimming and MiXCR for clone calling, and kept in-frame beta chains. Rows are unified per CDR3 protein, each entry keeping the most common DNA and genes. This sample holds over 700,000 distinct CDR3 sequences; approximately 40% were observed only once. The ten largest account for approximately 10% of the sample. Sequences were obtained from blood. These receptors were taken from a man aged 18 to 29 with Graves' hyperthyroidism.

CDR3 DNA: TGTGCCAGCAGGAAGCGGGGGTTGGAGGGCGGTCAGCCCCAGCATTTT. Its translation: CASRKRGLEGGQPQHF. The chain recombines TRBV2 with TRBJ1-5; possibly TRBD1 for D (5 bases). From germline, CDR1 is SNHLY and CDR2 FYNNEI. V gave up 6 bases and J gave up 6 bases, with 21 bases separating them. This CDR3 has 16 amino acids. The full variable domain, rest sourced from reference TRBV2 and TRBJ1-5, is EPEVTQTPSHQVTQMGQEVILRCVPISNHLYFYWYRQILGQKVEFLVSFYNNEISEKSEIFDDQFSVERPDGSNFTLKIRSTKLEDSAMYFCASRKRGLEGGQPQHFGDGTRLSIL.

This chain joins TRBV12-3 or TRBV12-4 and TRBJ2-7, with D possibly matching TRBD2 (6 bases). The CDR3 is made up of 15 amino acids. V was clipped by 6 bases and J by 0 bases, with 15 bases between them. CDR3 DNA: TGTGCCAGCAGAAACGGGAGAACGGGCTCCTACGAGCAGTACTTC. It codes for CASRNGRTGSYEQYF.

This chain connects TRBV12-3 or TRBV12-4 to TRBJ1-1; D is uncertain. The CDR3 length is 13 residues. The V and J ends lost 7 bases and 6 bases respectively, with 15 bases between them. CDR3 bases: TGTGCCAGCATTCAACCCCCGGGCCCTGAAGCTTTCTTT. Encoded protein: CASIQPPGPEAFF.

The V call is TRBV6-5, the J call TRBJ1-6; D is ambiguous. Germline CDR1 and CDR2: MNHEY and SVGAGI. This CDR3 is built from 15 residues. The V end lost 4 bases, the J end lost 8 bases, and 15 bases lay between the germline ends. The CDR3 reads CASSLGGRRDSPLHF. CDR3 bases: TGTGCCAGCAGTTTAGGAGGCCGGAGGGATTCACCCCTCCACTTT.

The table lists this clonotype with a count of one. The chain couples TRBV20-1 to TRBJ2-5, with D unresolved. With 3 bases removed from V and 5 bases from J, the gap between germline ends came to 7 bases. This CDR3 spans 11 amino acids. Germline V lookup: CDR1 DFQATT, CDR2 SNEGSKA (reference sequence). The CDR3 DNA sequence: TGCAGTGCTAGCGGCCTCGAGACCCAGTACTTC. It codes for CSASGLETQYF.

A word on this clonotype: At one of its ends the junction is not consistent with the germline gene, which may arise from a read error. V gene TRBV6-4 combines with J gene TRBJ1-3; D is undetermined. Germline V lookup: CDR1 MRHNA, CDR2 SNTAGT. The CDR3 totals 15 residues. The CDR3 reads CAVTADLISGNIIYF. As DNA, the CDR3 is TGTGCCGTCACGGCAGACCTAATCTCTGGAAACATCATATATTTT.

This clonotype appeared many times. The V call is TRBV29-1, the J call TRBJ1-6; TRBD1 agrees at 9 bases. Germline V CDR1 and CDR2: SQVTM, ANQGSEA. Unmatched junction bases numbered 7, after V lost 6 bases and J lost 7 bases. This CDR3 spans 14 amino acids. The CDR3 nucleotides are TGCAGCGTGTCCCGGGACAGGGAGAATTCACCCCTCCACTTT. It encodes CSVSRDRENSPLHF. Filled out from reference TRBV29-1 and TRBJ1-6, the complete variable domain reads SAVISQKPSRDICQRGTSLTIQCQVDSQVTMMFWYRQQPGQSLTLIATANQGSEATYESGFVIDKFPISRPNLTFSTLTVSNMSPEDSSIYLCSVSRDRENSPLHFGNGTRLTVT.

This clonotype was detected ten times or more. The chain couples TRBV10-3 to TRBJ1-2; D is unresolved. CDR3 size: 11 residues. Germline V gene lookup returns CDR1 ENHRY and CDR2 SYGVKD. V gave up 10 bases and J gave up 7 bases, with 13 bases separating them. The CDR3: CATQFYTGYTF. CDR3 sequence (DNA): TGTGCCACCCAATTCTATACTGGCTACACCTTC.

This clonotype came up many times. The chain carries TRBV13 and TRBJ1-4; D is undetermined. Per the germline V gene, CDR1 is PRHDT and CDR2 is FYEKMQ (reference sequence). V was cut by 5 bases and J by 6 bases, with 13 bases left in between. CDR3 size: 14 residues. This CDR3 reads CASSATLADEKLFF. CDR3 nucleotide sequence: TGTGCCAGCAGCGCGACCCTGGCGGATGAAAAACTGTTTTTT.

This clonotype was detected ten times or more. The chain couples TRBV11-2 to TRBJ1-2, with D uncertain. The CDR3 is made up of 15 amino acids. CDR1 SGHAT and CDR2 FQNNGV come from the germline V gene. Trimming took 5 bases from V and 6 from J, leaving 19 bases between them. Here the CDR3 reads CASSQSPTRDDGYTF. CDR3 DNA sequence: TGTGCCAGCAGCCAATCCCCTACCCGTGACGATGGCTACACCTTC.

In its sample, this clonotype was seen many times. The chain couples TRBV19 to TRBJ2-6, with D unclear. The CDR3 loop spans 15 amino acids. Between the trimmed V and J ends, which lost 2 bases and 0 bases, there was a span of 5 bases. The V gene's germline CDR1 is LNHDA and CDR2 SQIVND (reference sequence). The chain's CDR3 is CASSISGSGANVLTF. The CDR3 nucleotides are TGTGCCAGTAGTATATCAGGCTCTGGGGCCAACGTCCTGACTTTC.

Concerning this clonotype: One end of the junction does not line up with germline, which may come from a read error. V and J are TRBV7-2 and TRBJ1-3, with a weak D call TRBD1 (5 bases). The CDR3 has 15 amino acids. Germline CDR1 and CDR2: SGHTA and FQGNSA. CDR3 in amino acids: CASSPQAGTGNAIYF. The CDR3 DNA follows: TGTGCCAGCAGCCCCCAGGCAGGGACTGGAAACGCCATATATTTT.

This clonotype was observed a handful of times. This rearrangement joins TRBV6-1 to TRBJ1-1; no reliable D call. Germline V gene lookup returns CDR1 MNHNS and CDR2 SASEGT. The CDR3 runs to 14 residues. V gave up 5 bases and J gave up 4 bases, with 14 bases separating them. CDR3: CASSYSVLGTEAFF. DNA for the CDR3: TGTGCCAGCAGTTACTCAGTTCTAGGCACTGAAGCTTTCTTT.

The rearrangement links TRBV5-1 to TRBJ1-1, with 9 bases matching TRBD1. This CDR3 has 16 residues. V gave up 1 base and J gave up 5 bases; unmatched junction bases: 9. The germline gives CDR1 SGHRS, CDR2 YFSETQ. The CDR3 loop is CASSLPLQGAGTEAFF. CDR3 bases: TGCGCCAGCAGCTTGCCCTTACAGGGGGCAGGGACTGAAGCTTTCTTT.

The rearrangement uses TRBV19 and TRBJ1-3; 8 nucleotides agree with TRBD1. This CDR3 is 15 amino acids long. J gave up 2 bases and V 8 bases, and 8 bases lay outside the gene matches. Germline values: CDR1 LNHDA, CDR2 SQIVND (reference sequence). This chain's CDR3 is CASETTGAPGNTIYF. As DNA, the CDR3 is TGTGCCAGTGAAACGACAGGGGCCCCTGGAAACACCATATATTTT.

This clonotype appeared many times. The V and J genes are TRBV24-1 and TRBJ2-5, with 9 bases matching TRBD1. In germline, CDR1 is KGHDR, CDR2 SFDVKD. The trim removed 4 bases at V and 3 bases at J, leaving 8 bases unmatched. The CDR3 has 16 amino acids. CDR3 sequence reads: CATSDHRGQGKETQYF. The DNA of the CDR3 is TGTGCCACCAGTGACCATAGGGGACAGGGAAAAGAGACCCAGTACTTC.

This clonotype occurred many times. The chain joins TRBV29-1 to TRBJ1-1, with D unclear. The germline V gene encodes CDR1 SQVTM and CDR2 ANQGSEA. There are 13 residues in the CDR3. Trimming took off 1 base at V and 10 bases at J, with 16 bases between the two ends. The chain's CDR3 is CSVEAGIGVGAFF. The CDR3 DNA follows: TGCAGCGTTGAAGCGGGGATCGGGGTTGGAGCTTTCTTT.

The genes are TRBV5-8 and TRBJ1-1; unclear D gene. The V end lost 0 bases, the J end lost 1 base, and 10 bases lay between the germline ends. This CDR3 has 15 residues. Germline CDR1 and CDR2: SGHTS and YDEGEE. CDR3 region: CASSLGTDPNTEAFF. The CDR3 DNA sequence: TGTGCCAGCAGCTTGGGGACGGACCCGAACACTGAAGCTTTCTTT.

This clonotype was counted between two and nine times. The V gene is TRBV12-3 or TRBV12-4, the J gene TRBJ1-1; TRBD1 matches 8 bases. Trimming took 8 bases from V and 3 from J; bases not matched to a gene: 2. The CDR3 totals 12 residues. The CDR3 bases are TGTGCCAGCCGACAGGGGTACACTGAAGCTTTCTTT. It translates to CASRQGYTEAFF.

The chain recombines TRBV29-1 with TRBJ2-1, with D perhaps TRBD1 (5 bases). CDR1 is SQVTM, CDR2 ANQGSEA, per germline. This CDR3 has 13 residues. Trimming took off 7 bases at V and 7 bases at J, with 17 bases between the two ends. CDR3 nucleotides: TGCAGCGGATTGACAGTTTATGGTAATGAGCAGTTCTTC. Protein: CSGLTVYGNEQFF.

This clonotype was observed a few times. The chain carries TRBV9 and TRBJ2-2; no firm D call. The CDR3 has 14 residues. The germline V gene has CDR1 SGDLS and CDR2 YYNGEE. The V end was cut by 4 bases, the J end by 3 bases, with 10 bases between. This chain's CDR3 is CASSLPPDTGELFF. As DNA, the CDR3 is TGTGCCAGCAGCCTCCCACCGGACACCGGGGAGCTGTTTTTT.

The chain employs TRBV29-1 and TRBJ2-7; D perhaps matches TRBD1 (6 bases). CDR3 size: 10 residues. CDR1 is SQVTM, CDR2 ANQGSEA, per germline. V was trimmed by 5 bases and J by 5 bases, leaving 7 bases between them. CDR3 DNA sequence: TGCAGCGTTACAGGGAACGAGCAGTACTTC. This gives the protein CSVTGNEQYF.

This clonotype was observed at least ten times. This chain joins TRBV20-1 and TRBJ1-1; D gene unclear. The germline gives CDR1 DFQATT, CDR2 SNEGSKA (reference sequence). The CDR3 totals 11 residues. CDR3 protein: CNLRSNTEAFF. CDR3 bases: TGCAACCTTAGGTCAAACACTGAAGCTTTCTTT.